This TCR beta chain was captured by sequencing in a study of identifying expanded T cells in peripheral blood. Measured with immunoSEQ multiplex PCR; TCRdb has only the in-frame clones, and not every one. The sample records 90,000 to 100,000 clones, around 90% being singletons. This clone was picked up one time. Its antigen is currently unknown. Broader study findings: Approximately two-week clone count variance significantly increased as total template count grew. Technical replicates showed roughly 1.2 changed clones; two weeks roughly 16; four weeks 19.

During the collection period, no donor immune events like infections were recorded. V gave up 4 bases and J gave up 6 bases, with 17 bases separating them. Germline CDR1 reads SGDLS; CDR2 reads YYNGEE. The CDR3 covers 15 residues. This receptor was obtained from a person aged 18 to 75 in good health. J is TRBJ1-5 and V is TRBV9; no reliable D call. The sequencing input was blood. The chain's CDR3 is CASSPGDLAGQPQHF. The CDR3 DNA reads TGTGCCAGCAGCCCCGGGGATCTTGCGGGTCAGCCCCAGCATTTT.